The T cell receptor beta chain under discussion was sequenced for a study of T cells in Graves' hyperthyroidism and ophthalmopathy. Across the study: Sampling of peripheral blood happened at initial diagnosis, prior to any treatment. Study conclusions and caveats: The model predicted ophthalmopathy a median 6.5 months before onset. Blood also held most thyroid clonotypes expanded beyond 0.001.

The germline CDR1 and CDR2 sequences are MDHEN and SYDVKM. The CDR3 runs to 12 residues. The V end lost 10 bases, the J end lost 2 bases, and 12 bases lay between the germline ends. This clonotype turned up a few times. No antigen is known for it. Using RNA transcripts as the source, TCR beta CDR3 regions were amplified. HTBI primers were the set used in a first-round RT-PCR of the TCR CDR3. TCRdb used MiXCR to reprocess the multiplex PCR reads, holding one entry per CDR3 protein. The sample includes under 350,000 distinct CDR3 sequences, 15% to 20% of them seen just once. The sequencing sample was made of blood. The sequence came from a woman in her fifties or sixties with Graves' hyperthyroidism. The V and J genes are TRBV28 and TRBJ2-7, with no clear D. The CDR3 region is CAIRTGPYEQYF. The CDR3 region has the DNA TGTGCCATCCGGACGGGCCCCTACGAGCAGTACTTC.